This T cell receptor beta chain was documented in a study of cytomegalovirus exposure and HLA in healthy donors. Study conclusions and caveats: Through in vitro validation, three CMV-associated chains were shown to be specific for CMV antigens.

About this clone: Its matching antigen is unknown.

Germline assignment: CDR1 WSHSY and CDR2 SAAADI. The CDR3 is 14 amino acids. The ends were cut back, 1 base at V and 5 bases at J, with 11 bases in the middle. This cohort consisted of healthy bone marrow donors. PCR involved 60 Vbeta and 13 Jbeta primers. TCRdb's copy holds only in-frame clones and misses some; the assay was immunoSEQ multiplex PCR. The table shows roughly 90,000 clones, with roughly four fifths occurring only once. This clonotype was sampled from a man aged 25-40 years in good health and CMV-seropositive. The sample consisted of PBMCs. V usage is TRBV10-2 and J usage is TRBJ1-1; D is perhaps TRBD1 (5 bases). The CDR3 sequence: CASSEWGEATEAFF. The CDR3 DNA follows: TGCGCCAGCAGTGAGTGGGGGGAGGCAACTGAAGCTTTCTTT.